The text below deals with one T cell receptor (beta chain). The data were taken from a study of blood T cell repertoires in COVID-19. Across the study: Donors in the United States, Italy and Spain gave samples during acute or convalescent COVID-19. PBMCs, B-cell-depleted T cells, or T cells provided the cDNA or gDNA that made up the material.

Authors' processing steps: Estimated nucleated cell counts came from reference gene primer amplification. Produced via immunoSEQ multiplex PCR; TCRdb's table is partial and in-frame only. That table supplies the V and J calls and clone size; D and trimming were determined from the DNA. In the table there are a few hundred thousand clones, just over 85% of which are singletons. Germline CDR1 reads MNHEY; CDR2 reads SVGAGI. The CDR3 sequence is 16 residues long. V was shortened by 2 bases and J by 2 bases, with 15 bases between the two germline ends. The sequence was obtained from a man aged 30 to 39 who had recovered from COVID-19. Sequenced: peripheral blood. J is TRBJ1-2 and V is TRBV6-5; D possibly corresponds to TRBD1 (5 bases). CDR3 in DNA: TGTGCCAGCAGTTACGGCATAGGGCAGGGCAACTATGGCTACACCTTC. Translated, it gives CASSYGIGQGNYGYTF.